These T cell receptor beta chains were read from a single sample in a study of T cell responses to AZD1222 COVID-19 vaccine. Sequencing was performed with immunoSEQ multiplex PCR; in TCRdb, only in-frame clones are kept and a portion is missing. The data hold approximately 60,000 clones, with approximately 85% observed a single time. The sample was peripheral blood, taken on day 0 of MenACWY control vaccination. Every receptor here comes from an adult in good health. CDR3s include the opening cysteine and the closing phenylalanine or tryptophan. The D gene is left open where the match is weak. Rows give clone size only sometimes, using once, few, many, or a class for an expanded clone.

CDR3 protein: CAWSFAGGSQPQHF
CDR3 DNA: TGTGCCTGGAGTTTTGCAGGGGGAAGTCAGCCCCAGCATTTT
clone size: .
J gene: TRBJ1-5
D gene: TRBD1
V gene: TRBV30

CDR3 protein: CASRSTSAGELFF
CDR3 DNA: TGTGCCAGCAGATCTACTAGCGCCGGGGAGCTGTTTTTT
clone size: .
J gene: TRBJ2-2
D gene: TRBD2
V gene: TRBV6-5

CDR3 protein: CASSEGQGAGGYTF
CDR3 DNA: TGTGCCAGCAGTGAGGGACAGGGGGCGGGGGGCTACACCTTC
clone size: .
J gene: TRBJ1-2
D gene: TRBD1
V gene: TRBV2

CDR3 protein: CASSFGGGDYGYTF
CDR3 DNA: TGCGCCAGCAGCTTCGGCGGGGGCGACTATGGCTACACCTTC
clone size: once
J gene: TRBJ1-2
D gene: .
V gene: TRBV5-1

CDR3 protein: CASSQDMELAGRSYEQYF
CDR3 DNA: TGTGCCAGCAGCCAAGATATGGAACTAGCGGGGCGCTCCTACGAGCAGTACTTC
clone size: once
J gene: TRBJ2-7
D gene: TRBD2
V gene: TRBV14

CDR3 protein: CASGGRVQYF
CDR3 DNA: TGTGCCAGCGGCGGTCGGGTGCAGTACTTC
clone size: .
J gene: TRBJ2-7
D gene: .
V gene: TRBV27

CDR3 protein: CASSFTQGPNEKLFF
CDR3 DNA: TGTGCCAGCAGTTTTACACAGGGTCCTAATGAAAAACTGTTTTTT
clone size: .
J gene: TRBJ1-4
D gene: .
V gene: TRBV7-9

CDR3 protein: CASSFRLKNNYGYTF
CDR3 DNA: TGTGCCAGCAGCTTTCGGTTAAAGAATAACTATGGCTACACCTTC
clone size: .
J gene: TRBJ1-2
D gene: .
V gene: TRBV5-6

CDR3 protein: CASSLADRAAGNTIYF
CDR3 DNA: TGTGCCAGCAGCTTAGCGGACAGGGCGGCAGGAAACACCATATATTTT
clone size: .
J gene: TRBJ1-3
D gene: TRBD1
V gene: TRBV7-9

CDR3 protein: CASSLRRGKAFF
CDR3 DNA: TGTGCCAGCAGTCTGCGGAGGGGAAAGGCTTTCTTT
clone size: .
J gene: TRBJ1-1
D gene: .
V gene: TRBV7-6

CDR3 protein: CASSQGQGTGLFF
CDR3 DNA: TGTGCCAGCAGCCAGGGACAGGGAACGGGACTGTTTTTT
clone size: .
J gene: TRBJ1-4
D gene: TRBD1
V gene: TRBV9

CDR3 protein: CASMASGNTDTQYF
CDR3 DNA: TGCGCCAGCATGGCTAGCGGGAACACAGATACGCAGTATTTT
clone size: .
J gene: TRBJ2-3
D gene: TRBD2
V gene: TRBV5-1

CDR3 protein: CASRAGTVNEKLFF
CDR3 DNA: TGTGCCAGCAGGGCCGGGACAGTTAATGAAAAACTGTTTTTT
clone size: .
J gene: TRBJ1-4
D gene: TRBD1
V gene: TRBV2